These T cell receptor beta chains were read from a single sample in a study of T cells in narcolepsy. Profiling relied on immunoSEQ multiplex PCR, and the TCRdb table lists in-frame clones only, not all of them. The sample lists roughly 8,100 clones, roughly 57% occurring once. The sample comprised CD45RA- memory CD8+ T cells from PBMCs. These receptors all come from a human donor with narcolepsy. CDR3s include the opening cysteine and the closing phenylalanine or tryptophan. D genes are given only for firm matches. Clone size is stated in some rows and not others, as once, few, many or a class when expanded.

clone_size: -
v_call: TRBV15
j_call: TRBJ1-2
d_call: -
cdr3_aa: CATSREGRGYGYTF
cdr3_nt: TGTGCCACCAGCAGAGAGGGGCGCGGGTATGGCTACACCTTC

clone_size: large
v_call: TRBV7-8
j_call: TRBJ2-1
d_call: TRBD1
cdr3_aa: CASSLETGSGEQFF
cdr3_nt: TGTGCCAGCAGCTTAGAGACAGGGTCGGGTGAGCAGTTCTTC

clone_size: few
v_call: TRBV5-5
j_call: TRBJ1-3
d_call: -
cdr3_aa: CASSRDLSSSGNTIYF
cdr3_nt: TGTGCCAGCAGCCGGGACCTTTCGAGCTCTGGAAACACCATATATTTT

clone_size: -
v_call: TRBV10-1
j_call: TRBJ2-1
d_call: TRBD1
cdr3_aa: CASSGGQGAIDEQFF
cdr3_nt: TGCGCCAGCAGTGGGGGACAGGGGGCTATCGATGAGCAGTTCTTC

clone_size: -
v_call: TRBV27
j_call: TRBJ2-7
d_call: -
cdr3_aa: CASSLGGQNYEQYF
cdr3_nt: TGTGCCAGCAGCTTGGGGGGACAGAACTACGAGCAGTACTTC

clone_size: medium-sized
v_call: TRBV19
j_call: TRBJ1-1
d_call: -
cdr3_aa: CASSIEWSTEAFF
cdr3_nt: TGTGCCAGTAGTATAGAATGGAGCACTGAAGCTTTCTTT

clone_size: -
v_call: TRBV27
j_call: TRBJ2-7
d_call: TRBD1
cdr3_aa: CARPEVGGTGPYEQYF
cdr3_nt: TGTGCCCGCCCTGAGGTAGGCGGGACAGGTCCCTACGAGCAGTACTTC

clone_size: medium-sized
v_call: TRBV27
j_call: TRBJ2-5
d_call: TRBD1
cdr3_aa: CASSRTGTYGETQYF
cdr3_nt: TGTGCCAGCAGTAGGACAGGGACGTACGGAGAGACCCAGTACTTC

clone_size: -
v_call: TRBV27
j_call: TRBJ2-7
d_call: -
cdr3_aa: CASSLKAGATIYEQYF
cdr3_nt: TGTGCCAGCAGTTTAAAGGCGGGGGCAACAATCTACGAGCAGTACTTC

clone_size: -
v_call: TRBV10-3
j_call: TRBJ2-7
d_call: -
cdr3_aa: CAISESDRPTF
cdr3_nt: TGTGCCATCAGTGAGTCTGACCGCCCGACCTTC

clone_size: once
v_call: TRBV13
j_call: TRBJ2-7
d_call: -
cdr3_aa: CASRSRGIGGPNSYEQYF
cdr3_nt: TGCGCCAGCCGCTCTAGGGGGATAGGGGGGCCTAACTCCTACGAGCAGTACTTC

clone_size: once
v_call: TRBV19
j_call: TRBJ1-2
d_call: TRBD1
cdr3_aa: CASSNQGGVYGYTF
cdr3_nt: TGTGCCAGTAGTAATCAGGGGGGCGTCTATGGCTACACCTTC

clone_size: -
v_call: TRBV9
j_call: TRBJ2-5
d_call: TRBD1
cdr3_aa: CASSLSLDREVETQYF
cdr3_nt: TGTGCCAGCAGCCTATCCCTGGACAGGGAGGTGGAGACCCAGTACTTC

clone_size: -
v_call: TRBV6-6
j_call: TRBJ1-2
d_call: -
cdr3_aa: CASSYPPQGLNYGYTF
cdr3_nt: TGTGCCAGCAGTTACCCTCCCCAGGGGTTAAACTATGGCTACACCTTC

clone_size: -
v_call: TRBV7-2
j_call: TRBJ2-5
d_call: -
cdr3_aa: CASPGVGETQYF
cdr3_nt: TGTGCCAGCCCTGGGGTTGGGGAGACCCAGTACTTC

clone_size: -
v_call: TRBV6-1
j_call: TRBJ1-4
d_call: -
cdr3_aa: CASELGRGLEKLFF
cdr3_nt: TGTGCCAGCGAGTTGGGAAGGGGCCTCGAAAAACTGTTTTTT

clone_size: -
v_call: TRBV27
j_call: TRBJ1-4
d_call: -
cdr3_aa: CASSFDSQIATNEKLFF
cdr3_nt: TGTGCCAGCAGTTTCGACAGCCAAATTGCAACTAATGAAAAACTGTTTTTT

clone_size: -
v_call: TRBV10-3
j_call: TRBJ1-4
d_call: -
cdr3_aa: CAISEGGANEKLFF
cdr3_nt: TGTGCCATCAGTGAGGGGGGGGCTAATGAAAAACTGTTTTTT

clone_size: few
v_call: TRBV7-6
j_call: TRBJ2-7
d_call: -
cdr3_aa: CASTGMGDEQYF
cdr3_nt: TGTGCCAGCACGGGTATGGGGGACGAGCAGTACTTC

clone_size: -
v_call: TRBV7-2
j_call: TRBJ1-1
d_call: -
cdr3_aa: CASSSSLTGTEAFF
cdr3_nt: TGTGCCAGCAGCTCCTCCCTTACAGGGACTGAAGCTTTCTTT

clone_size: -
v_call: TRBV19
j_call: TRBJ2-1
d_call: TRBD1
cdr3_aa: CASSTGGPFNEQFF
cdr3_nt: TGTGCCAGTAGTACAGGGGGCCCATTCAATGAGCAGTTCTTC

clone_size: -
v_call: TRBV7-8
j_call: TRBJ2-3
d_call: -
cdr3_aa: CASDEGVSSTDTQYF
cdr3_nt: TGTGCCAGCGACGAGGGGGTATCAAGCACAGATACGCAGTATTTT

clone_size: once
v_call: TRBV7-2
j_call: TRBJ2-3
d_call: TRBD2
cdr3_aa: CASSLAGGNTDTQYF
cdr3_nt: TGTGCCAGCAGCTTAGCGGGGGGGAACACAGATACGCAGTATTTT

clone_size: once
v_call: TRBV6-6
j_call: TRBJ1-3
d_call: TRBD1
cdr3_aa: CASRRQGSGNTIYF
cdr3_nt: TGTGCCAGCAGACGACAGGGCTCTGGAAACACCATATATTTT

clone_size: -
v_call: TRBV29-1
j_call: TRBJ2-7
d_call: -
cdr3_aa: CSVELWGTGTHWYEQYF
cdr3_nt: TGCAGCGTTGAGCTCTGGGGAACAGGGACCCACTGGTACGAGCAGTACTTC

clone_size: -
v_call: TRBV5-6
j_call: TRBJ1-2
d_call: -
cdr3_aa: CASSGLGTDGYTF
cdr3_nt: TGTGCCAGCAGCGGGCTGGGGACGGATGGCTACACCTTC

clone_size: -
v_call: TRBV7-2
j_call: TRBJ1-5
d_call: TRBD1
cdr3_aa: CASSQGGYHQPQHF
cdr3_nt: TGTGCCAGCAGCCAGGGGGGGTATCATCAGCCCCAGCATTTT

clone_size: -
v_call: TRBV4-3
j_call: TRBJ2-7
d_call: -
cdr3_aa: CASSQFGGPYEQYF
cdr3_nt: TGCGCCAGCAGCCAATTCGGTGGACCCTACGAGCAGTACTTC

clone_size: -
v_call: TRBV2
j_call: TRBJ2-3
d_call: TRBD1
cdr3_aa: CASSEGQGAGDTQYF
cdr3_nt: TGTGCCAGCAGCGAGGGACAGGGGGCAGGAGATACGCAGTATTTT

clone_size: once
v_call: TRBV7-3
j_call: TRBJ1-3
d_call: -
cdr3_aa: CASSVGLSGNTIYF
cdr3_nt: TGTGCCAGCAGCGTGGGCCTCTCTGGAAACACCATATATTTT

clone_size: -
v_call: TRBV7-8
j_call: TRBJ2-1
d_call: -
cdr3_aa: CASSLSDYNEQFF
cdr3_nt: TGTGCCAGCAGCCTAAGTGATTACAATGAGCAGTTCTTC

clone_size: -
v_call: TRBV5-6
j_call: TRBJ2-2
d_call: -
cdr3_aa: CASSLESGVDTGELFF
cdr3_nt: TGTGCCAGCAGCTTGGAGTCGGGGGTAGACACCGGGGAGCTGTTTTTT

clone_size: few
v_call: TRBV9
j_call: TRBJ2-6
d_call: -
cdr3_aa: CASSVAVYESGANVLTF
cdr3_nt: TGTGCCAGCAGCGTAGCTGTGTATGAGTCTGGGGCCAACGTCCTGACTTTC

clone_size: once
v_call: TRBV6-5
j_call: TRBJ1-1
d_call: TRBD1
cdr3_aa: CASRGQMNTEAFF
cdr3_nt: TGTGCCAGCCGGGGACAGATGAACACTGAAGCTTTCTTT

clone_size: few
v_call: TRBV5-6
j_call: TRBJ2-1
d_call: TRBD2
cdr3_aa: CASSLAPGLAGGYNEQFF
cdr3_nt: TGTGCCAGCAGCTTAGCTCCGGGACTAGCGGGGGGGTACAATGAGCAGTTCTTC

clone_size: once
v_call: TRBV27
j_call: TRBJ1-1
d_call: -
cdr3_aa: CASSLGGGTEAFF
cdr3_nt: TGTGCCAGCAGTTTGGGGGGAGGCACTGAAGCTTTCTTT

clone_size: -
v_call: TRBV27
j_call: TRBJ1-2
d_call: TRBD1
cdr3_aa: CASSTGGEYGYTF
cdr3_nt: TGTGCCAGCAGTACAGGGGGTGAGTATGGCTACACCTTC

clone_size: -
v_call: TRBV4-2
j_call: TRBJ2-2
d_call: -
cdr3_aa: CASSQDILAKTGELFF
cdr3_nt: TGTGCCAGCAGCCAAGATATTCTAGCTAAGACCGGGGAGCTGTTTTTT